The 12 T cell receptor beta chains below all came from one sample that was sequenced in a study of cytomegalovirus exposure and HLA in healthy donors. The PCR was carried out with 60 Vbeta primers and 13 Jbeta primers. Clones were read by immunoSEQ multiplex PCR, and TCRdb kept only the in-frame ones, dropping some. The table records 140,000 or so clones, around 78% of them present only once. Input material: PBMCs. The source is a woman between 18 and 29 years old in good health and CMV-seropositive.

There are a few counts of this clone. The chain has TRBV10-1 and TRBJ2-1; D may be TRBD2 (6 bases). V was clipped by 8 bases and J by 4 bases, with 12 bases between them. Germline CDR1 reads WNHNN; CDR2 reads SYGVQD (reference sequence). The CDR3 is 13 residues long. The CDR3 region is CASQSGYYNEQFF. DNA for the CDR3: TGCGCCAGCCAAAGCGGGTATTACAATGAGCAGTTCTTC.

V gene TRBV4-1 combines with J gene TRBJ2-5; D perhaps matches TRBD2 (7 bases). Germline assignment: CDR1 MGHRA and CDR2 YSYEKL. The V and J ends lost 0 bases and 0 bases respectively, with 14 bases between them. This CDR3 has 17 residues. The CDR3 DNA reads as TGCGCCAGCAGCCAAGATGGCGGGGGCCTGTACCAAGAGACCCAGTACTTC. Its protein product is CASSQDGGGLYQETQYF.

About this clone: Other DNA sequences in this specimen translate into the identical CDR3. The V and J genes are TRBV30 and TRBJ1-6; 8 bases are a match to TRBD1. The CDR3 contains 15 residues. Germline-derived CDR1 and CDR2 are GTSNPN and SVGIG (reference sequence). The V and J ends lost 2 bases and 7 bases, in that order; junction bases with no gene match: 7. The CDR3 DNA follows: TGTGCCTGGAGTCCAGGGGGCGCCGGCAATTCACCCCTCCACTTT. As protein: CAWSPGGAGNSPLHF. Complete variable domain (other parts from reference TRBV30 and TRBJ1-6): SQTIHQWPATLVQPVGSPLSLECTVEGTSNPNLYWYRQAAGRGLQLLFYSVGIGQISSEVPQNLSASRPQDRQFILSSKKLLLSDSGFYLCAWSPGGAGNSPLHFGNGTRLTVT.

This chain joins TRBV2 and TRBJ2-2; 9 bases map to TRBD1. CDR1 is SNHLY, CDR2 FYNNEI, per germline. This CDR3 is built from 18 residues. V shed 3 bases and J 6 bases; nucleotides not matched to a gene: 14. CDR3 sequence reads: CASSDDLEGTGFPGELFF. The CDR3 nucleotides read TGTGCCAGCAGTGACGACCTTGAAGGGACAGGGTTCCCCGGGGAGCTGTTTTTT.

The J gene is TRBJ1-2, the V gene TRBV6-1; 9 bases agree with TRBD1. This CDR3 spans 15 amino acids. J gave up 7 bases and V 7 bases, and 13 bases lay outside the gene matches. Germline values: CDR1 MNHNS, CDR2 SASEGT. The CDR3 region is CASIRIRTGEGGYTF. The CDR3 coding sequence is TGTGCCAGCATACGGATTCGGACAGGGGAGGGTGGCTACACCTTC.

This clone has only a few counts. V is TRBV15 and J is TRBJ2-3; D possibly corresponds to TRBD2 (6 bases). The V gene lost 2 bases and the J gene lost 4 bases, with 16 bases spanning the gap. The CDR3 loop spans 16 amino acids. The V gene's germline CDR1 is LNHNV and CDR2 YYDKDF (reference sequence). In DNA, the CDR3 is TGTGCCACCAGCAGATGGGAGCAGGGAGGTGCAGATACGCAGTATTTT. It specifies CATSRWEQGGADTQYF.

This clone showed up just once. The CDR3 DNA sequence: TGCGCCAGCAGAAGACTAGCTATGGATGAGCAGTTCTTC. Translated, it gives CASRRLAMDEQFF. This chain links TRBV5-1 with TRBJ2-1; 7 nucleotides align to TRBD2. With 5 bases clipped from V and 8 bases from J, the junction kept 7 bases outside the gene matches. This CDR3 region has 13 residues. Germline V CDR1 and CDR2: SGHRS, YFSETQ.

The chain is built from TRBV7-9 and TRBJ1-6, with D hard to call. V lost 1 base and J 0 bases, leaving 13 bases between the germline ends. The CDR3 has 18 amino acids. Germline V CDR1 and CDR2: SEHNR, FQNEAQ (reference sequence). CDR3 protein: CASSLVRQAVSYNSPLHF. In DNA form, the CDR3 reads TGTGCCAGCAGCTTAGTTCGTCAGGCTGTCTCCTATAATTCACCCCTCCACTTT.

This chain joins TRBV12-5 and TRBJ1-2, with D possibly TRBD1 on 5 matching bases. V was shortened by 5 bases and J by 5 bases, with 12 bases between the two germline ends. Germline assignment: CDR1 LGHNT and CDR2 FRNRAP. The CDR3 loop spans 13 amino acids. The chain's CDR3 is CASGSTTDYGYTF. DNA of the CDR3: TGTGCTAGTGGTAGTACGACAGATTATGGCTACACCTTC.

J is TRBJ1-5 and V is TRBV2, with D possibly matching TRBD1 (6 bases). Trimming pared 5 bases from V and 0 bases from J, leaving 11 bases between. This CDR3 contains 15 residues. Per germline, CDR1 SNHLY and CDR2 FYNNEI. CDR3 protein: CASSPRGPSNQPQHF. The CDR3, as DNA: TGTGCCAGCAGTCCGCGGGGGCCTAGCAATCAGCCCCAGCATTTT.

This clone was seen a handful of times. This chain links TRBV19 with TRBJ2-2; no clear D. The CDR3 contains 15 residues. Germline CDR1 reads LNHDA; CDR2 reads SQIVND (reference sequence). Trimming left V 5 bases short and J 0 bases short, with 10 bases between. CDR3 in DNA: TGTGCCAGTAGTCTAGGTCATCCGAACACCGGGGAGCTGTTTTTT. This gives the protein CASSLGHPNTGELFF. Supplemented by reference TRBV19 and TRBJ2-2, the full variable domain reads DGGITQSPKYLFRKEGQNVTLSCEQNLNHDAMYWYRQDPGQGLRLIYYSQIVNDFQKGDIAEGYSVSREKKESFPLTVTSAQKNPTAFYLCASSLGHPNTGELFFGEGSRLTVL.

The chain combines TRBV5-1 with TRBJ2-5; TRBD2 aligns across 9 bases. Germline V gene data show CDR1 as SGHRS and CDR2 as YFSETQ. V lost 0 bases, J lost 1 base, and 4 bases stayed unmatched. The CDR3 is made up of 16 amino acids. This CDR3 reads CASSLVGAGGQETQYF. DNA for the CDR3: TGCGCCAGCAGCTTGGTGGGAGCGGGGGGCCAAGAGACCCAGTACTTC. The full variable domain, in which reference TRBV5-1 and TRBJ2-5 provide the parts outside the CDR3, is KAGVTQTPRYLIKTRGQQVTLSCSPISGHRSVSWYQQTPGQGLQFLFEYFSETQRNKGNFPGRFSGRQFSNSRSEMNVSTLELGDSALYLCASSLVGAGGQETQYFGPGTRLLVL.